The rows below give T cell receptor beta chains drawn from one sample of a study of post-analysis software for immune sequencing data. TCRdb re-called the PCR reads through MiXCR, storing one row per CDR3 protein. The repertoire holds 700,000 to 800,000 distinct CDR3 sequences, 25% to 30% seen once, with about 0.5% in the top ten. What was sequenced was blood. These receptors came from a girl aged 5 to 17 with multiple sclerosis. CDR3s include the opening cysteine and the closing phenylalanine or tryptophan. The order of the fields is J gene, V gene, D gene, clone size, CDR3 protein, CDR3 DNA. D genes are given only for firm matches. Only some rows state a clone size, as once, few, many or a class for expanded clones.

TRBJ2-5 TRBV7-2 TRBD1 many CASNTGAQETQYF TGTGCCAGCAACACAGGGGCACAGGAGACCCAGTACTTC
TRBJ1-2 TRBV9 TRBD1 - CASSVDGTASGYTF TGTGCCAGCAGCGTAGACGGGACAGCCAGCGGCTACACCTTC
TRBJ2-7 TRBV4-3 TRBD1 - CASSQGRDRFAYEQYF TGCGCCAGCAGCCAAGGGAGGGACAGGTTCGCCTACGAGCAGTACTTC
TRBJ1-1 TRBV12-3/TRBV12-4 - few CASSRVMGTEAFF TGTGCCAGCAGTCGAGTAATGGGGACTGAAGCTTTCTTT
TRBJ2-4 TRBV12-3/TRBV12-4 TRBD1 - CASSLASDRVSAKNIQYF TGTGCCAGCAGTTTAGCCTCCGACAGGGTTAGTGCCAAAAACATTCAGTACTTC
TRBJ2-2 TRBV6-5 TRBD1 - CASSYRRQGIRTGELLF TGTGCCAGCAGTTACCGCCGACAGGGGATACGCACCGGGGAGCTGTTGTTT
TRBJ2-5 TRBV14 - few CASSHGWDYQETQYF TGTGCCAGCAGCCATGGTTGGGATTACCAAGAGACCCAGTACTTC
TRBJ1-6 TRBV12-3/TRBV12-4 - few CASSPPGGGNSPLHF TGTGCCAGCAGTCCCCCGGGGGGAGGCAATTCACCCCTCCACTTT
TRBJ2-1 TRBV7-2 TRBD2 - CVSSFLAGNSYNEQFF TGTGTCAGCAGCTTTCTAGCGGGAAATTCCTACAATGAGCAGTTCTTC
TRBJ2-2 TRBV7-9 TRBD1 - CASGPPGQGFAGELFF TGTGCCAGCGGCCCACCGGGACAGGGGTTCGCCGGGGAGCTGTTTTTT
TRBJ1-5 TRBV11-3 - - CASSLGLLFNQPQHF TGTGCCAGCAGCTTAGGACTGCTGTTCAATCAGCCCCAGCATTTT
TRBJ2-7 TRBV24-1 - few CATSDRGYEQYF TGTGCCACCAGTGATCGGGGCTACGAGCAGTACTTC
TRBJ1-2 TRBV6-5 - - CASSPMSDYGYTF TGTGCCAGCAGTCCCATGAGCGACTATGGCTACACCTTC
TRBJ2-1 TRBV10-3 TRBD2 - CAITGEGPYNEQFF TGTGCCATCACGGGGGAGGGCCCCTACAATGAGCAGTTCTTC
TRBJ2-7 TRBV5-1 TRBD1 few CASSLMGQTYEQYF TGCGCCAGCAGCTTGATGGGACAGACATACGAGCAGTACTTC
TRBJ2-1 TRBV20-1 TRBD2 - CSANNAGGSYNEQFF TGCAGTGCTAATAACGCGGGAGGGTCCTACAATGAGCAGTTCTTC
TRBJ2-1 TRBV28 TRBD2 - CASSFNGGALINEQFF TGTGCCAGCAGTTTTAACGGGGGGGCGTTGATCAATGAGCAGTTCTTC
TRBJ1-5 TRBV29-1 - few CSVEVDPNQPQHF TGCAGCGTTGAAGTGGACCCCAATCAGCCCCAGCATTTT
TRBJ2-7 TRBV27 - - CASSPRTPGSSYEQYF TGTGCCAGCAGTCCTCGGACACCGGGGAGCTCCTACGAGCAGTACTTC
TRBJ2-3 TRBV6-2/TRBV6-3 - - CASSYGRQPQRDTQYF TGTGCCAGCAGTTACGGTAGGCAGCCTCAGAGAGATACGCAGTATTTT
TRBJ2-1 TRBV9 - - CASSVGPGPNEQCF TGTGCCAGCAGCGTAGGGCCAGGACCTAATGAGCAGTGCTTC
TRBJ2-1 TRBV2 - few CASSEIPDSLQFF TGTGCCAGCAGTGAAATCCCGGACAGCCTGCAGTTCTTC
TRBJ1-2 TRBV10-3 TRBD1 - CAISNSGTAYGYTF TGTGCCATCAGCAACTCCGGGACAGCCTATGGCTACACCTTC
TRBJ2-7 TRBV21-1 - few CASNPKKGNPYEQYF TGTGCCAGCAACCCCAAAAAGGGCAATCCCTACGAGCAGTACTTC
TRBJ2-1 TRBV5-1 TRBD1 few CASSLAPDRVGYEQFF TGCGCCAGCAGCTTGGCCCCGGACAGGGTTGGGTATGAGCAGTTCTTC
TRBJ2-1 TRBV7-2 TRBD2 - CASSWTSGSGEQFF TGTGCCAGCAGTTGGACTAGCGGGAGCGGAGAGCAGTTCTTC
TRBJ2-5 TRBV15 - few CATSRDFTGPYQETQYF TGTGCCACCAGCAGAGATTTCACAGGGCCGTACCAAGAGACCCAGTACTTC
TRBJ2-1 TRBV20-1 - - CSAPRGPTAATLSSYNEQFF TGCAGTGCTCCACGGGGGCCAACAGCCGCCACCCTAAGCTCCTACAATGAGCAGTTCTTC
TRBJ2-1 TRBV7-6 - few CASSWAGNEQFF TGTGCCAGCAGCTGGGCGGGGAATGAGCAGTTCTTC
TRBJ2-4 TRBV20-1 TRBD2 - CSARVPGGAVGNIQYF TGCAGTGCTAGAGTTCCCGGGGGGGCCGTGGGAAACATTCAGTACTTC
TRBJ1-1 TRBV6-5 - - CASREDGGPEAFF TGTGCCAGCAGAGAGGACGGCGGCCCTGAAGCTTTCTTT
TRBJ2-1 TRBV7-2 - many CASSLEASRGNEQFF TGTGCCAGCAGCTTAGAGGCCTCTAGAGGCAATGAGCAGTTCTTC
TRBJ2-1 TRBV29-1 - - CSVDPVPGGDEQFF TGCAGCGTTGATCCGGTTCCTGGAGGGGATGAGCAGTTCTTC
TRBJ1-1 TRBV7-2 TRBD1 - CASSLAPWQGGGELPKLEAFF TGTGCCAGCAGCTTAGCCCCCTGGCAGGGGGGGGGGGAACTCCCCAAACTGGAAGCTTTCTTT
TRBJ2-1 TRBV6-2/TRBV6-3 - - CASSYSRGATYNEQFF TGTGCCAGCAGTTACTCTCGGGGGGCGACCTACAATGAGCAGTTCTTC
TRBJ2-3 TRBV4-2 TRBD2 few CASSPRLAGGLDTQYF TGTGCCAGCAGCCCGCGATTAGCGGGGGGCCTGGATACGCAGTATTTT
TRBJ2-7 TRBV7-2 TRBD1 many CASSLGTGSHEQYF TGTGCCAGCAGCTTAGGGACAGGGAGCCACGAGCAGTACTTC
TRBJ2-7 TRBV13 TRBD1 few CASSSGTGPRVEQYF TGTGCCAGCAGCTCGGGGACAGGTCCACGGGTCGAGCAGTACTTC
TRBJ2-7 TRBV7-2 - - CASSLVFLGVNEQYF TGTGCCAGCAGCTTAGTTTTTTTGGGAGTCAATGAGCAGTACTTC
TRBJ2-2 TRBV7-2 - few CASSLGRSGELFF TGTGCCAGCAGCTTAGGTCGTTCCGGGGAGCTGTTTTTT
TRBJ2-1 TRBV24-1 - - CATSDPYYNEQFF TGTGCCACCAGTGACCCATACTACAATGAGCAGTTCTTC
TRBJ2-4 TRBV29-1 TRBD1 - CSVGQIGTKNIQYF TGCAGCGTGGGACAGATTGGGACCAAAAACATTCAGTACTTC
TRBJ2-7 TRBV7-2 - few CASSSRGMDHEQYF TGTGCCAGCAGCTCGAGGGGGATGGACCACGAGCAGTACTTC
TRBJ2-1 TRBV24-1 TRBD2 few CATSSGRGYNEQFF TGTGCCACCTCTAGCGGGAGGGGTTACAATGAGCAGTTCTTC
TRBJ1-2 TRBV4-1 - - CASSQEADGALGYTF TGCGCCAGCAGCCAGGAGGCGGACGGGGCACTTGGCTACACCTTC
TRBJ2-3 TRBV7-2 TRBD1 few CASNYHRDRVSTDTQYF TGTGCCAGCAACTACCATCGGGACAGGGTTAGCACAGATACGCAGTATTTT
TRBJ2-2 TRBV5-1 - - CASSLFQGGTGELFF TGCGCCAGCAGCTTGTTTCAGGGTGGCACCGGGGAGCTGTTTTTT
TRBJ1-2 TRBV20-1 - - CSARATDRTYGYTF TGCAGTGCTAGAGCTACCGACAGGACCTATGGCTACACCTTC
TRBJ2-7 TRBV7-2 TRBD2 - CASSLGGSGTSEQYF TGTGCCAGCAGCTTAGGGGGTAGCGGGACTAGCGAGCAGTACTTC
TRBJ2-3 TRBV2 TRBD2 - CASSEAGLGSSGGYTDTQYF TGTGCCAGCAGTGAAGCGGGGTTGGGGTCGAGCGGGGGCTACACAGATACGCAGTATTTT
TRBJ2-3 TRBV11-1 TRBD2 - CASSARLAGGTDTQYF TGTGCCAGCAGCGCCAGACTAGCGGGGGGCACAGATACGCAGTATTTT
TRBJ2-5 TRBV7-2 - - CASSVQVGSSETQYF TGTGCCAGCAGCGTTCAGGTCGGGTCGTCGGAGACCCAGTACTTC
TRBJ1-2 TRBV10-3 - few CAISESGYGYTF TGTGCCATCAGTGAGTCCGGCTATGGCTACACCTTC
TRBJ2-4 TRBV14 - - CASSQQGVAIQYF TGTGCCAGCAGCCAACAGGGTGTTGCCATTCAGTACTTC